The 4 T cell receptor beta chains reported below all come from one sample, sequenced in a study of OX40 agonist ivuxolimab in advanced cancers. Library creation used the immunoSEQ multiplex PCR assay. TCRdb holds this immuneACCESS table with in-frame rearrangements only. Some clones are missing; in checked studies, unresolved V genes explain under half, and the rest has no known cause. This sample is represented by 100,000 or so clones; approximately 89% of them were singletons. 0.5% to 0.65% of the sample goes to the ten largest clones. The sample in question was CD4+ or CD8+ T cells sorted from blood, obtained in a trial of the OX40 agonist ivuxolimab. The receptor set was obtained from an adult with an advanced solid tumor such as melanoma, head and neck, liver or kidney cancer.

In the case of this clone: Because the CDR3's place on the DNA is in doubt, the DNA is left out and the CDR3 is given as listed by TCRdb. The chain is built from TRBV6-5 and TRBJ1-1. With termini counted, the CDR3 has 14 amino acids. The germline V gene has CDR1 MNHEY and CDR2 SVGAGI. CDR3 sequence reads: CASSTSMKSPEAFF.

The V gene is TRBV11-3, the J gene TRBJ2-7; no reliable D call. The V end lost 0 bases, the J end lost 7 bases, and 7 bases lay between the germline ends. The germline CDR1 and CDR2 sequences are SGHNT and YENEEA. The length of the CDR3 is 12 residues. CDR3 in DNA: TGTGCCAGCAGCTTAGATCAGCGAGAGCAGTACTTC. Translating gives CASSLDQREQYF.

CDR3 DNA: TGTGCCAGTAGCCGAGGGACTAGCGGGGGATCCACCGGGGAGCTGTTTTTT. Translating it yields CASSRGTSGGSTGELFF. The gene calls are TRBV19 and TRBJ2-2; 14 nucleotides align to TRBD2. This CDR3 has 17 residues. Trimming cost V 6 bases and J 4 bases; bases outside gene matches: 7. Germline CDR1 is LNHDA and CDR2 is SQIVND (reference sequence).

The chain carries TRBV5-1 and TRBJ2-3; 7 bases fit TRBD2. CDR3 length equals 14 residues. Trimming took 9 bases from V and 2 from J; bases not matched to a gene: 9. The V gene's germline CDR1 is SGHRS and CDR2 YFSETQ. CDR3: CATSASGTTDTQYF. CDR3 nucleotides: TGCGCCACCTCGGCCAGCGGGACCACAGATACGCAGTATTTT.